These 29 T cell receptor beta chains were sequenced from one sample in a study of blood T cell repertoires in COVID-19. Assay used: immunoSEQ multiplex PCR; TCRdb lists only in-frame clones, some missing. The sample shows more than 60,000 clones, approximately 79% of them seen only once. The sequenced sample consisted of peripheral blood. Receptors originate from a human donor with acute or convalescent COVID-19. The donor label of this sample is uncertain.

There are a few counts of this clone. The chain uses TRBV12-3 or TRBV12-4 and TRBJ2-3; D is possibly TRBD1 (6 bases). The CDR3 spans 13 residues. V lost 7 bases, J lost 7 bases, and 15 bases lay in between. DNA for the CDR3: TGTGCCAGCACCTCTGCGGACAGATATACGCAGTATTTT. This translates into CASTSADRYTQYF.

The rearrangement uses TRBV6-5 and TRBJ1-5; TRBD1 matches at 9 bases. The trim removed 2 bases at V and 7 bases at J, leaving 3 bases unmatched. The CDR3 sequence is 14 residues long. CDR1 MNHEY and CDR2 SVGAGI come from the germline V gene. In DNA, the CDR3 is TGTGCCAGCAGTTACCGGACAGGGGAACAGCCCCAGCATTTT. Translated: CASSYRTGEQPQHF.

The chain joins TRBV19 to TRBJ2-1, with TRBD2 matching 8 bases. CDR3 size: 17 residues. CDR1 is LNHDA, CDR2 SQIVND, per germline (reference sequence). The junction had 17 bases not matched to a gene; V was cut back by 9 bases and J by 4 bases. CDR3 sequence reads: CASNQGGLAGRYNEQFF. Here the CDR3 DNA reads TGTGCCAGCAATCAAGGGGGGCTAGCGGGCCGATACAATGAGCAGTTCTTC.

The rearrangement uses TRBV5-1 and TRBJ2-2; a possible D gene is TRBD1 (8 bases). The germline V gene has CDR1 SGHRS and CDR2 YFSETQ. The ends were cut back, 6 bases at V and 4 bases at J, with 16 bases in the middle. The CDR3 spans 15 residues. CDR3 region: CASNPDREGTGELFF. In nucleotides, the CDR3 is TGCGCCAGCAATCCGGACAGGGAGGGCACCGGGGAGCTGTTTTTT.

This chain links TRBV5-1 with TRBJ1-6; 8 bases align to TRBD1. Trimming removed 4 bases from V and 8 bases from J; junction bases left unmatched: 8. Per the germline V gene, CDR1 is SGHRS and CDR2 is YFSETQ. This CDR3 has 15 amino acids. In nucleotides, the CDR3 is TGCGCCAGCAGCCAGGGGGCAGGCTCCTATTCACCCCTCCACTTT. Its translation is CASSQGAGSYSPLHF.

This chain links TRBV7-2 with TRBJ2-2; 13 positions match TRBD2. This CDR3 is built from 18 residues. CDR1 is SGHTA, CDR2 FQGNSA, per germline. The V and J ends lost 0 bases and 5 bases, in that order; junction bases with no gene match: 6. The CDR3 spells CASSLAPGLAGPTGELFF. CDR3 coding DNA: TGTGCCAGCAGCTTAGCACCGGGACTAGCGGGGCCAACCGGGGAGCTGTTTTTT.

The gene calls are TRBV2 and TRBJ2-7; D may be TRBD2 (5 bases). Germline-derived CDR1 and CDR2 are SNHLY and FYNNEI. Trimming stripped 4 bases from V and 6 bases from J, with 19 bases between. CDR3 length: 15 residues. Written as DNA, the CDR3 is TGTGCCAGCAGTGTTCTGGATTCGGGAAAGGGCGAGCAGTACTTC. The encoded protein is CASSVLDSGKGEQYF. The full variable domain, in which reference TRBV2 and TRBJ2-7 provide the parts outside the CDR3, is EPEVTQTPSHQVTQMGQEVILRCVPISNHLYFYWYRQILGQKVEFLVSFYNNEISEKSEIFDDQFSVERPDGSNFTLKIRSTKLEDSAMYFCASSVLDSGKGEQYFGPGTRLTVT.

The chain links TRBV11-2 to TRBJ1-1; 8 nucleotides match TRBD1. This CDR3 comprises 14 residues. Germline V gene sequence: CDR1 SGHAT, CDR2 FQNNGV. Unmatched junction bases numbered 3, after V lost 5 bases and J lost 1 base. The CDR3 DNA reads as TGTGCCAGCAGCCAGGGGGCCACGAACACTGAAGCTTTCTTT. The encoded protein is CASSQGATNTEAFF.

The chain couples TRBV4-2 to TRBJ1-3; 9 bases match TRBD1. The CDR3 covers 15 residues. Losses at the gene ends were 0 bases for V and 8 bases for J; bases not matched to a gene: 5. Germline CDR1 and CDR2: LGHNA and YNFKEQ. The chain's CDR3 is CASSQDPGQGYTIYF. The CDR3 coding sequence is TGTGCCAGCAGCCAAGATCCGGGACAGGGTTACACCATATATTTT.

This chain links TRBV27 with TRBJ1-5; 8 nucleotides line up with TRBD1. The CDR3 extends over 13 amino acids. CDR1 is MNHEY and CDR2 is SMNVEV in the germline V gene (reference sequence). V gave up 5 bases and J gave up 7 bases; unmatched junction bases: 4. CDR3 nucleotides: TGTGCCAGCAGTCTTCAGGGGGCCCAGCCCCAGCATTTT. This codes for CASSLQGAQPQHF.

The chain carries TRBV5-6 and TRBJ1-6, with TRBD1 matching over 7 bases. The CDR3 is made up of 14 amino acids. Per germline, CDR1 SGHDT and CDR2 YYEEEE. Losses at the gene ends were 3 bases for V and 10 bases for J; bases not matched to a gene: 7. The CDR3 DNA reads TGTGCCAGCAGCTCTCGACAGGGTGGATCACCCCTCCACTTT. It encodes CASSSRQGGSPLHF.

The chain links TRBV29-1 to TRBJ1-5, with D uncertain. Germline V gene lookup returns CDR1 SQVTM and CDR2 ANQGSEA. Between the trimmed V and J ends, which lost 5 bases and 0 bases, there was a span of 17 bases. The CDR3 is 16 residues long. This CDR3 reads CSVFVEMEDSNQPQHF. The DNA of the CDR3 is TGCAGCGTTTTTGTGGAGATGGAGGATAGCAATCAGCCCCAGCATTTT.

This clone has only a few counts. The chain recombines TRBV11-2 with TRBJ2-1, with D possibly being TRBD1 (6 bases). The ends were cut back, 5 bases at V and 13 bases at J, with 12 bases in the middle. The CDR3 runs to 11 residues. The germline CDR1 and CDR2 sequences are SGHAT and FQNNGV. CDR3 loop: CASSLLQGQFF. DNA for the CDR3: TGTGCCAGCAGCCTCCTACAGGGACAGTTCTTC.

This clone has a handful of counts. The chain recombines TRBV19 with TRBJ2-7; TRBD2 aligns across 13 bases. Looked up from germline, CDR1 is LNHDA and CDR2 is SQIVND (reference sequence). The CDR3 is 17 amino acids. With 3 bases clipped from V and 2 bases from J, the junction kept 7 bases outside the gene matches. CDR3 nucleotide sequence: TGTGCCAGTAGTATCGGACTAGCGGGAGTGTTCCCCTACGAGCAGTACTTC. Its protein is CASSIGLAGVFPYEQYF. Full variable domain (missing parts from reference TRBV19 and TRBJ2-7): DGGITQSPKYLFRKEGQNVTLSCEQNLNHDAMYWYRQDPGQGLRLIYYSQIVNDFQKGDIAEGYSVSREKKESFPLTVTSAQKNPTAFYLCASSIGLAGVFPYEQYFGPGTRLTVT.

The chain has TRBV6-2 or TRBV6-3 and TRBJ1-5; TRBD1 matches 10 bases. The CDR3 contains 15 residues. Germline V gene data show CDR1 as MNHEY and CDR2 as SVGEGT. Losses at the gene ends were 6 bases for V and 4 bases for J; bases not matched to a gene: 6. The CDR3 nucleotides read TGTGCCAGCAGCCTAAGGGGACAGGGGAATCAGCCCCAGCATTTT. Translating gives CASSLRGQGNQPQHF.

The CDR3 reads CASSQVGRSSSPLHF. The CDR3 bases are TGTGCCAGCAGCCAAGTTGGAAGGAGCAGTTCACCCCTCCACTTT. This chain joins TRBV3-1 (or the pseudogene TRBV3-2) and TRBJ1-6; D call uncertain. Trimming shortened V by 1 base and J by 9 bases, and 13 bases separated the two germline ends. CDR3 length: 15 amino acids. Germline CDR1 is LGHDT and CDR2 is YNNKEL (reference sequence).

This clone showed up just once. This rearrangement joins TRBV5-1 to TRBJ1-4; perhaps TRBD1 as D (6 bases). V was trimmed by 4 bases and J by 8 bases, leaving 12 bases between them. The germline gives CDR1 SGHRS, CDR2 YFSETQ. The CDR3 runs to 13 residues. CDR3 amino acids: CASSVGTREKLFF. DNA for the CDR3: TGCGCCAGCAGCGTCGGGACACGAGAAAAACTGTTTTTT.

This clone has only a few counts. The V gene is TRBV7-8, the J gene TRBJ2-3; 12 bases align to TRBD2. The CDR3 is made up of 17 amino acids. CDR1 and CDR2 from the germline V gene are SGHVS and FQNEAQ. V was pared by 5 bases and J by 1 base, with 7 bases of the junction left unmatched. The DNA of the CDR3 is TGTGCCAGCAGCGGAGCCGGGACTAGCGGGCGCACAGATACGCAGTATTTT. Its protein is CASSGAGTSGRTDTQYF.

This clone was detected only a few times. The chain uses TRBV19 and TRBJ1-1, with unresolved D. V gave up 4 bases and J gave up 2 bases, with 14 bases separating them. Germline CDR1 reads LNHDA; CDR2 reads SQIVND (reference sequence). The CDR3 is made up of 15 amino acids. CDR3 amino acids: CASSTPNTGNTEAFF. The DNA for the CDR3 is TGTGCCAGTAGTACCCCCAATACTGGTAACACTGAAGCTTTCTTT.

V usage is TRBV12-3 or TRBV12-4 and J usage is TRBJ2-7; the match to TRBD1 covers 7 bases. The CDR3 length is 13 residues. J lost 1 base, V lost 6 bases, and 3 bases had no gene match. The CDR3: CASSRDRSYEQYF. The CDR3 nucleotides read TGTGCCAGCAGCCGGGACAGATCCTACGAGCAGTACTTC.

The chain is built from TRBV7-2 and TRBJ2-5; possibly TRBD1 for D (7 bases). Germline V gives CDR1 SGHTA, CDR2 FQGNSA. Trimming left V 4 bases short and J 3 bases short, with 15 bases between. The CDR3 totals 15 residues. The CDR3 nucleotides are TGTGCCAGCAGCTACCAGGGGGGAAAGAAAGAGACCCAGTACTTC. This translates into CASSYQGGKKETQYF.

V and J are TRBV11-2 and TRBJ2-2; the D is unclear. V was clipped by 5 bases and J by 3 bases, with 7 bases between them. Germline values: CDR1 SGHAT, CDR2 FQNNGV. The CDR3 has 13 residues. The CDR3 region is CASSISYTGELFF. Here the CDR3 DNA reads TGTGCCAGCAGCATTTCATACACCGGGGAGCTGTTTTTT.

This rearrangement joins TRBV6-5 to TRBJ1-4, with TRBD1 identical over 8 bases. CDR3 length equals 14 residues. Germline values: CDR1 MNHEY, CDR2 SVGAGI. J was trimmed by 8 bases and V by 6 bases; bases with no gene match: 8. The CDR3: CASSPDRVNEKLFF. The DNA of the CDR3 is TGTGCCAGCAGCCCGGACAGGGTGAACGAAAAACTGTTTTTT.

This clone was seen just once. This sequence joins TRBV7-9 and TRBJ2-5; D remains ambiguous. There are 15 residues in the CDR3. Trimming stripped 5 bases from V and 7 bases from J, with 20 bases between. Germline CDR1 and CDR2: SEHNR and FQNEAQ (reference sequence). CDR3 nucleotides: TGTGCCAGCAGCCAGGATGGATGGCAGACCGGGACCCAGTACTTC. Translated, it gives CASSQDGWQTGTQYF.

The CDR3 nucleotides are TGTGCCAGCAGCTCACGCGGGACTTACACAGATACGCAGTATTTT. Residues: CASSSRGTYTDTQYF. The V call is TRBV7-9, the J call TRBJ2-3; weak D call: TRBD2 (6 bases). CDR1 SEHNR and CDR2 FQNEAQ come from the germline V gene (reference sequence). The CDR3 contains 15 residues. Trimming took off 4 bases at V and 2 bases at J, with 13 bases between the two ends.

The chain combines TRBV5-6 with TRBJ1-1; 7 positions agree with TRBD1. Germline lookup yields CDR1 SGHDT and CDR2 YYEEEE. There are 15 residues in the CDR3. V lost 4 bases, J lost 5 bases, and 11 bases stayed unmatched. The CDR3 protein is CASSPGGWGRTEAFF. For the CDR3, the DNA is TGTGCCAGCAGCCCAGGGGGGTGGGGCAGAACTGAAGCTTTCTTT.

The chain is built from TRBV7-3 and TRBJ2-3; 13 bases are shared with TRBD2. CDR1 is SGHTA and CDR2 is FQGTGA in the germline V gene. Unmatched junction bases numbered 5, after V lost 2 bases and J lost 3 bases. This CDR3 comprises 17 residues. CDR3 residues: CASSLGLLAGGTDTQYF. For the CDR3, the DNA is TGTGCCAGCAGCTTAGGCTTACTAGCGGGAGGGACAGATACGCAGTATTTT. The full variable domain, its missing parts supplied by reference TRBV7-3 and TRBJ2-3, is GAGVSQTPSNKVTEKGKYVELRCDPISGHTALYWYRQSLGQGPEFLIYFQGTGAADDSGLPNDRFFAVRPEGSVSTLKIQRTERGDSAVYLCASSLGLLAGGTDTQYFGPGTRLTVL.

This clone is a singleton in its sample. The V call is TRBV5-1, the J call TRBJ2-1, with 8 bases aligning to TRBD1. The CDR3 runs 16 residues. J gave up 5 bases and V 0 bases, and 7 bases lay outside the gene matches. Germline CDR1 SGHRS, CDR2 YFSETQ. CDR3 sequence reads: CASSLVVDRGDNEQFF. The CDR3 DNA follows: TGCGCCAGCAGCTTGGTTGTAGACAGGGGTGACAATGAGCAGTTCTTC.

V is TRBV12-3 or TRBV12-4 and J is TRBJ1-2; D uncertain. V lost 3 bases and J 7 bases, leaving 9 bases between the germline ends. The CDR3 covers 12 residues. In nucleotides, the CDR3 is TGTGCCAGCAGTTTGTTTAATTCTGGCTACACCTTC. It is translated as CASSLFNSGYTF.